A selection of T cell receptor beta chains follows, all from one sample in a study of tumor and adjacent non-tumor tissue in lung cancer. TCRdb itself ran the multiplex PCR reads through MiXCR, one entry per CDR3 protein. Of 200,000 or so distinct CDR3 sequences in the sample, 71% are singletons; the top ten hold 20% to 25%. Material: lung tumor tissue. The receptors stem from a man in his sixties with non-small cell lung cancer. Both conserved end residues are part of each CDR3. D genes are given only for firm matches. Expanded clones are given a class, and other clones once, few, many or no size at all.

TRBJ2-3 TRBV4-2 NA TRBD2 TGTGCCAGCAGCCAAGATAGGCTAACTAGCGGGACAGGAGATACGCAGTATTTT CASSQDRLTSGTGDTQYF
TRBJ2-1 TRBV20-1 NA NA TGCAGTGCTAGGGGGACTTTGCTCTACAACAAGCAGTTCTTC CSARGTLLYNKQFF
TRBJ2-1 TRBV6-1 many NA TGTGCCAGCACCTTGCGGGTCAGAGACGATGAGCAGTTCTTC CASTLRVRDDEQFF
TRBJ2-7 TRBV20-1 NA NA TGCAATGCTAGACGGACAGCCGATTACGAGCAGTACTTC CNARRTADYEQYF
TRBJ1-1 TRBV11-3 many NA TGTGCCAGCAGCCTACTGATCATGAACACTGAAGCTTTCTTT CASSLLIMNTEAFF
TRBJ2-7 TRBV11-3 many TRBD1 TGTGCCAGCAGCGCGGGCGACAGGGGTGAATACGAGCAGTACTTC CASSAGDRGEYEQYF
TRBJ1-1 TRBV5-8 few TRBD1 TGTGCCAGCAGCCGCCTGCAGGGGGCTATGAACACTGAAGCTTTCTTT CASSRLQGAMNTEAFF
TRBJ1-2 TRBV5-1 NA NA TGCGCCAGTAGCTTATATAACTATGGCTACACCTTC CASSLYNYGYTF
TRBJ1-1 TRBV5-6 NA NA TGTGCCAGCAGCTCCGCAGTAGGGGGACGAATTGAAGCTTTCTTT CASSSAVGGRIEAFF
TRBJ2-7 TRBV5-1 NA NA TGCGCCAGCAGCTTTGAGGTCGTTTCTTCCTACGAGCAGTACTTC CASSFEVVSSYEQYF
TRBJ1-5 TRBV6-5 NA NA TGTGCCAGCAGTTTCCTCGGTGGGGGCAATCAGCTCCTGCATTTT CASSFLGGGNQLLHF
TRBJ2-1 TRBV29-1 NA TRBD2 TGCGCCCGAAGCGGGGGGTCCTACAATGAGCAGTTCTTC CARSGGSYNEQFF
TRBJ2-7 TRBV11-3 many TRBD2 TGTGCCAGCAGCATCGGGACTAGCGGGCGCTACGAGCAGTACTTC CASSIGTSGRYEQYF
TRBJ1-5 TRBV7-8 few NA TGTGCCAGCAGCTGGAGCAATCAGCCCCAGCATTTT CASSWSNQPQHF